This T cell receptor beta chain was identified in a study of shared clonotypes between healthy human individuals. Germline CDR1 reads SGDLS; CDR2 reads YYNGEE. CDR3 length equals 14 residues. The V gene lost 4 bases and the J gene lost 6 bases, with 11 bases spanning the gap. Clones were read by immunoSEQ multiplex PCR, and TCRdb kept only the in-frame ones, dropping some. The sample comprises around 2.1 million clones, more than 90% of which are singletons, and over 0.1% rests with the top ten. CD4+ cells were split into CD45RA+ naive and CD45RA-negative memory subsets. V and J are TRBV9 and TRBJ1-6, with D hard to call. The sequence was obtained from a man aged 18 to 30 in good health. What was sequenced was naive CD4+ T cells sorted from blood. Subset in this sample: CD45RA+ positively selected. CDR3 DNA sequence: TGTGCCAGCAGCAACGGGGTTTTTAATTCACCCCTCCACTTT. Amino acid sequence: CASSNGVFNSPLHF.